The clone carrying this T cell receptor beta chain was seen a few times. Its matching antigen is unknown. This sample is drawn from a study of T-cell reconstitution after alpha-beta-depleted transplantation in children. Study results and caveats: TCRbeta diversity was high at day 60 in some patients (a result of surviving recipient T cells and thymic progenitors). At around two months after transplant, the alpha-beta T cells were reportedly derived from several hundred expanded clones that came from non-depleted graft cells. T-cell counts and diversity were attributed mostly to newly produced T cells one year after transplant.

The V end lost 5 bases, the J end lost 9 bases, and 8 bases lay between the germline ends. The germline V gene has CDR1 SGHTA and CDR2 FQGNSA. The CDR3 has 11 amino acids. Preparation of the TCRbeta library was carried out with unique molecular identifiers. TCRdb called the PCR reads again in MiXCR, with one record for every CDR3 protein. Of over 200,000 distinct CDR3 sequences in the sample, approximately 8% were seen once. This chain links TRBV7-2 with TRBJ2-1; D could derive from TRBD1 or TRBD2 (5 bases each). The material sequenced was PBMCs, mostly from graft donor cells, taken 360 days after TCRalphabeta/CD19-depleted stem cell transplant. The sequence was obtained from a male patient aged 2 to 9 who had a stem cell transplant for acute myeloid leukemia, so the T cells may come from the graft donor. The CDR3 DNA reads TGTGCCAGCAGCGGGACGGGTGAGCAGTTCTTC. It codes for CASSGTGEQFF. The entire variable domain, with the rest obtained from reference TRBV7-2 and TRBJ2-1, is as follows: GAGVSQSPSNKVTEKGKDVELRCDPISGHTALYWYRQSLGQGLEFLIYFQGNSAPDKSGLPSDRFSAERTGGSVSTLTIQRTQQEDSAVYLCASSGTGEQFFGPGTRLTVL.